These T cell receptor beta chains were read from a single sample in a study of T cells in Graves' hyperthyroidism and ophthalmopathy. TCRdb re-called the multiplex PCR reads through MiXCR, storing one row per CDR3 protein. The table has 550,000 to 650,000 distinct CDR3 sequences, approximately 15% seen once. Input material: blood. These receptors were taken from a woman between 25 and 40 years old with Graves' hyperthyroidism that later progressed to Graves' ophthalmopathy. CDR3s include the opening cysteine and the closing phenylalanine or tryptophan. D genes are given only for firm matches. Size tells how often a clone was seen (once, few, many) or the class of an expanded clone, and some rows leave it out.

TRBV10-3	TRBJ2-3	many	TRBD1	TGTGCCATCAGGGGGGACAGTATCCTTTTGGATACGCAGTATTTT	CAIRGDSILLDTQYF
TRBV2	TRBJ1-5	many	NA	TGTGCCAGCAGTGTGAGTACAAGCAATCAGCCCCAGCATTTT	CASSVSTSNQPQHF
TRBV12-3/TRBV12-4	TRBJ2-1	many	NA	TGTGCCAGCAATCGAGACAGGTTGGGCCCTTACAATGAGCAGTTCTTC	CASNRDRLGPYNEQFF
TRBV14	TRBJ2-3	NA	TRBD2	TGTGCCAGCAGGAGCGGGAGTGGACTCCTTAGCACAGATACGCAGTATTTT	CASRSGSGLLSTDTQYF
TRBV5-4	TRBJ2-7	many	NA	TGTGCCAGCAGCTTGGAAGTGTATGGCGAGCAGTACTTC	CASSLEVYGEQYF
TRBV9	TRBJ1-2	few	NA	TGTGCCAGCAGCGGCGATCCCCACGGCTACACCTTC	CASSGDPHGYTF
TRBV7-9	TRBJ2-4	few	NA	TGTGCCAGCAGCTTAGAAGGGTCAAACATTCAGTACTTC	CASSLEGSNIQYF
TRBV19	TRBJ1-2	many	TRBD1	TGTGCCACCCCCCAGACAGGGGGAAAGGGCTACACCTTC	CATPQTGGKGYTF
TRBV5-4	TRBJ2-5	many	NA	TGTGCCAGCAGCTTGGCCGGACAGCAAGAGACCCAGTACTTC	CASSLAGQQETQYF
TRBV20-1	TRBJ1-6	many	NA	TGCAGTGCTAGAGATCGAGGCAGCTCCTATAATTCACCCCTCCACTTT	CSARDRGSSYNSPLHF
TRBV20-1	TRBJ1-2	many	NA	TGCAGTGCTAGAGGTGCCCCCCGGGCCGTGGATGGCTACACCTTC	CSARGAPRAVDGYTF
TRBV5-6	TRBJ2-6	NA	NA	TGTGCCAGCAGCTTGGGGGGTTGGTCTGGGGCCAACGTCCTGACTTTC	CASSLGGWSGANVLTF